Included here is one T cell receptor (beta chain) sequence, with context. Its specificity is not known. This specimen belongs to a study of T cell responses to AZD1222 COVID-19 vaccine. Points from the study as a whole: Mapped onto spike, vaccine-associated CD4 TCRs spanned it and were dominant at 160-218 and 743-854.

Measured with immunoSEQ multiplex PCR; TCRdb has only the in-frame clones, and not every one. The sample shows about 73,000 clones, around 88% of them seen only once. This CDR3 has 13 amino acids. The germline CDR1 and CDR2 sequences are MNHEY and SVGEGT. V lost 2 bases to trimming and J lost 7 bases, with 8 bases between them. The specimen was peripheral blood, collected on day 0 of AZD1222 vaccination. V usage is TRBV6-2 or TRBV6-3 and J usage is TRBJ2-2, with D perhaps matching TRBD1 (6 bases). The sequence derives from an adult in good health. The CDR3 is CASSYGTLGELFF. The CDR3 coding sequence is TGTGCCAGCAGTTACGGGACACTCGGGGAGCTGTTTTTT.